This T cell receptor (beta chain) originates from a study of CD8 T cells in ankylosing spondylitis. This clonotype was seen a few times. Its antigen is as yet unknown. Study-wide findings and caveats: From matched ankylosing spondylitis synovial fluid, disease-linked clones were reportedly recovered at significantly enriched levels. Reports of some motif variants in reactive arthritis synovial fluid and blood predate this one. Ankylosing spondylitis blood seemed to carry a telltale TCR beta motif made of several highly homologous variants.

Quantitative 5'-RACE was performed with molecular barcodes, and it yielded the TCR beta libraries. MiXCR was run by TCRdb on the 5' RACE reads, yielding one entry per CDR3 protein. The sample gives approximately 400,000 distinct CDR3 sequences, approximately 17% of which show up once; around 0.92% is in the top ten. The CDR3 is 15 residues long. V was cut by 7 bases and J by 0 bases, with 13 bases left in between. CDR1 and CDR2 from the germline V gene are SGHNT and YENEEA. V gene TRBV11-3 combines with J gene TRBJ2-4, with a tentative D call TRBD1 (5 bases). This clonotype was obtained from a male donor with ankylosing spondylitis. Material for sequencing was blood, either unsorted or a sorted T cell fraction (not recorded which). CDR3 nucleotides: TGTGCCAGCACCCAGGACAACCTAGCCAAAAACATTCAGTACTTC. Its translation is CASTQDNLAKNIQYF.